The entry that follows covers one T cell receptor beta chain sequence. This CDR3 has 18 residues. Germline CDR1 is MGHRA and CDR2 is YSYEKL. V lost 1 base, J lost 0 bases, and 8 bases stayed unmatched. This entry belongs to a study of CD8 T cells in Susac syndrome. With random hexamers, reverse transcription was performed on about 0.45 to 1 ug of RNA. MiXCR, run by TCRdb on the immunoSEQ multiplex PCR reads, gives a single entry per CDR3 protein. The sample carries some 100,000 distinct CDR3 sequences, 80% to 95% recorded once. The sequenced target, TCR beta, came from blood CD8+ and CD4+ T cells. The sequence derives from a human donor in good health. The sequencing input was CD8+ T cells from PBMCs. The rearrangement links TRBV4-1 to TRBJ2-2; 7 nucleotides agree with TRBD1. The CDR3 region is CASSQVSGGFANTGELFF. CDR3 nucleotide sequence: TGCGCCAGCAGCCAAGTCTCAGGGGGTTTCGCGAACACCGGGGAGCTGTTTTTT.